Listed below are T cell receptor beta chains from one sample, sequenced in a study of breast tumors, draining lymph nodes, adjacent tissues. One entry per CDR3 protein results from TCRdb running MiXCR on the multiplex PCR reads. The data contain about 200,000 distinct CDR3 sequences, less than 40% of them seen just once; the ten biggest clones take up over 3.5%. Sequenced input: axillary lymph node tissue. These receptors all stem from a female donor with breast cancer. Some clones in this sample may be carry-over from other donors' samples. The CDR3 runs from the conserved cysteine through the conserved F or W. The order of the fields is J gene, D gene, clone size, V gene, CDR3 protein, CDR3 DNA. D genes are given only for firm matches. Size is omitted from some rows. Given values are once, few, many or a class for expanded clones.

TRBJ2-7	.	.	TRBV28	CAGSPYVSFYEQYF	TGTGCCGGCAGTCCCTACGTAAGCTTTTACGAGCAGTACTTC
TRBJ2-1	TRBD2	once	TRBV9	CASSVGLAGRNEQFF	TGTGCCAGCAGCGTAGGACTAGCGGGAAGGAATGAGCAGTTCTTC
TRBJ2-3	TRBD2	many	TRBV2	CASSRTSGFTDTQYF	TGTGCCAGCAGCAGAACTAGCGGGTTCACAGATACGCAGTATTTT
TRBJ2-4	.	once	TRBV6-6	CASNPSLAKNIQYF	TGTGCCAGCAACCCCTCACTAGCCAAAAACATTCAGTACTTC
TRBJ2-6	.	.	TRBV20-1	CSARLSGANAPTF	TGCAGTGCTCGTCTATCTGGGGCCAACGCCCCGACTTTC
TRBJ2-5	.	few	TRBV6-2/TRBV6-3	CASSYDSGGFQETQYF	TGTGCCAGCAGTTACGATTCGGGGGGCTTTCAAGAGACCCAGTACTTC
TRBJ1-2	.	few	TRBV18	CASSPGTPRANYGYTF	TGTGCCAGCTCACCGGGGACTCCTAGAGCTAACTATGGCTACACCTTC
TRBJ1-2	.	many	TRBV5-6	CASSLAARGIHGYTF	TGTGCCAGCAGCTTGGCCGCCCGGGGAATCCATGGCTACACCTTC
TRBJ2-7	TRBD2	many	TRBV6-5	CASFATSGPYEQYF	TGTGCCAGTTTCGCGACTAGCGGTCCCTACGAGCAGTACTTC
TRBJ1-2	.	once	TRBV10-2	CASSVTRGYTF	TGCGCCAGCAGTGTGACAAGGGGCTACACCTTC
TRBJ2-2	.	many	TRBV2	CASSEGGTGELFF	TGTGCCAGCAGTGAAGGAGGAACCGGGGAGCTGTTTTTT
TRBJ2-1	.	many	TRBV7-9	CASGTPNMDEQFF	TGTGCCAGCGGCACCCCCAACATGGATGAGCAGTTCTTC
TRBJ1-2	.	.	TRBV12-3/TRBV12-4	CASTLDSSTF	TGTGCCAGCACCCTTGACAGCTCCACCTTC
TRBJ2-6	.	many	TRBV7-9	CASSQQANVLTF	TGTGCCAGCAGCCAACAGGCCAACGTCCTGACTTTC
TRBJ2-7	TRBD1	many	TRBV12-5	CASVGQGIFTYEQYF	TGTGCTAGTGTGGGACAGGGTATATTTACCTACGAGCAGTACTTC
TRBJ2-1	TRBD1	many	TRBV24-1	CATSRGLGEQFF	TGTGCCACCAGTAGGGGGCTCGGTGAGCAGTTCTTC
TRBJ2-2	.	many	TRBV15	CATSRDRQTGELFF	TGTGCCACCAGCAGAGATCGGCAGACCGGGGAGCTGTTTTTT
TRBJ2-6	TRBD1	.	TRBV6-5	CASSPRDRGSGANVLTF	TGTGCCAGCAGTCCCCGGGACAGGGGCTCTGGGGCCAACGTCCTGACTTTC
TRBJ1-6	.	many	TRBV27	CASSFEQGRSPLHF	TGTGCCAGCAGTTTCGAGCAGGGGCGTTCACCCCTCCACTTT
TRBJ1-5	.	.	TRBV7-3	CASSTGTAGNQPQHF	TGTGCCAGCAGCACCGGGACCGCCGGAAATCAGCCCCAGCATTTT
TRBJ1-2	TRBD1	.	TRBV7-8	CASSLGTGDGYTF	TGTGCCAGCAGCTTAGGGACAGGGGATGGCTACACCTTC
TRBJ2-1	TRBD2	.	TRBV6-2/TRBV6-3	CASSYNTLAGRREQFF	TGTGCCAGCAGTTACAATACGCTAGCGGGGAGGCGTGAGCAGTTCTTC
TRBJ1-3	TRBD1	.	TRBV11-3	CASSRGGQGRGMRNTIYF	TGTGCCAGCAGCCGGGGCGGACAGGGCCGGGGGATGAGAAACACCATATATTTT
TRBJ2-5	TRBD2	.	TRBV20-1	CSARVLAGTGETQYF	TGCAGTGCTAGAGTTCTAGCGGGGACCGGGGAGACCCAGTACTTC
TRBJ2-1	.	many	TRBV5-1	CASSLGDGPHNEQFF	TGCGCCAGCAGCTTGGGGGACGGCCCGCATAATGAGCAGTTCTTC
TRBJ1-2	.	.	TRBV5-6	CASSFWTDNYGYTF	TGTGCCAGCAGCTTCTGGACAGATAACTATGGCTACACCTTC
TRBJ1-5	.	many	TRBV6-6	CASSLGVGNNQPQHF	TGTGCCAGCAGTCTTGGGGTGGGAAACAATCAGCCCCAGCATTTT
TRBJ2-7	.	many	TRBV11-2	CASSAVIRYEQYF	TGTGCCAGCAGCGCGGTAATTCGCTACGAGCAGTACTTC
TRBJ1-5	.	many	TRBV5-1	CASSPGGGNQPQHF	TGCGCCAGCAGCCCCGGCGGAGGCAATCAGCCCCAGCATTTT
TRBJ2-1	.	many	TRBV13	CASSLGDIADEQFF	TGTGCCAGCAGCTTAGGTGACATAGCAGATGAGCAGTTCTTC
TRBJ1-5	.	few	TRBV28	CASSPLTQGNQPQHF	TGTGCCAGCAGTCCATTAACCCAGGGCAATCAGCCCCAGCATTTT
TRBJ2-5	TRBD1	.	TRBV19	CASSMGQGWWETQYF	TGTGCCAGTAGTATGGGACAGGGGTGGTGGGAGACCCAGTACTTC
TRBJ2-7	TRBD2	many	TRBV4-3	CASSQDFGFSGATYEQYF	TGCGCCAGCAGCCAAGATTTTGGGTTCAGCGGGGCGACCTACGAGCAGTACTTC
TRBJ1-5	.	.	TRBV27	CASKEVNTRNQPQHF	TGTGCCAGCAAGGAAGTCAACACTCGCAATCAGCCCCAGCATTTT
TRBJ2-5	TRBD2	many	TRBV15	CATSRTGTSGSGETQYF	TGTGCCACCAGCAGGACCGGGACTAGCGGGTCGGGGGAGACCCAGTACTTC